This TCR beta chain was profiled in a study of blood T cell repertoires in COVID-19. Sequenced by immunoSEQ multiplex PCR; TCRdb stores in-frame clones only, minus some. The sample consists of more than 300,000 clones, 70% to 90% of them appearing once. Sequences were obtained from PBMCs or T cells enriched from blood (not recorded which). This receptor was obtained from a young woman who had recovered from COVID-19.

CDR3: CASSNPGQGKEAGELFF. The CDR3 coding sequence is TGTGCCAGCAGTAATCCGGGACAGGGTAAAGAGGCCGGGGAGCTGTTTTTT. The rearrangement joins TRBV28 to TRBJ2-2, with 9 bases aligning to TRBD1. V dropped 5 bases and J dropped 6; count of bases not matched to a gene: 13. Germline V gene data show CDR1 as MDHEN and CDR2 as SYDVKM. CDR3 size: 17 residues.